This paragraph covers one TCR beta chain sequence. The sample comes from a study of CD8 T cells in Susac syndrome. Random hexamers primed reverse transcription of roughly 0.45 to 1 ug RNA. TCRdb passed the immunoSEQ multiplex PCR reads through MiXCR, listing each CDR3 protein once. The repertoire has 180,000 or so distinct CDR3 sequences, 90% to 95% of them found once; the top ten carry 0.093%. Material for sequencing was CD4+ T cells from PBMCs. This receptor was obtained from a human donor with multiple sclerosis.

CDR3 region: CSVEVSGGNEQFF. The DNA for the CDR3 is TGCAGCGTTGAAGTTTCTGGGGGCAATGAGCAGTTCTTC. This chain joins TRBV29-1 and TRBJ2-1, with D perhaps given as TRBD1 or TRBD2 (5 bases each). The CDR3 has 13 amino acids. From germline, CDR1 is SQVTM and CDR2 ANQGSEA. V was shortened by 1 base and J by 6 bases, with 10 bases between the two germline ends.